One sample yielded the 13 T cell receptor beta chains listed below, sequenced in a study of blood T cells in healthy people across ages. With a J-beta primer mix and a sample-barcoded 5' primer, a second PCR ran 7 to 11 cycles. TCRdb itself ran the 5' RACE reads through MiXCR, one entry per CDR3 protein. The table records approximately 2,000,000 distinct CDR3 sequences, more than 35% of them present only once. Sequencing input: blood. Source of these receptors: a human donor in good health.

The chain carries TRBV7-2 and TRBJ2-1; TRBD1 is a possible D gene (5 bases). This CDR3 spans 17 amino acids. Germline loops: CDR1 SGHTA, CDR2 FQGNSA. V was shortened by 5 bases and J by 3 bases, with 20 bases between the two germline ends. CDR3 protein: CASSHRSPFLLYNEQFF. The CDR3 DNA reads as TGTGCCAGCAGCCACAGGAGTCCCTTTTTACTCTACAATGAGCAGTTCTTC.

Only a few counts were recorded for this clonotype. The chain couples TRBV5-1 to TRBJ2-5, with D hard to call. Trimming left V 3 bases short and J 5 bases short, with 17 bases between. The CDR3 sequence is 15 residues long. The V gene's germline CDR1 is SGHRS and CDR2 YFSETQ. The CDR3 loop reads CASSSSGSFVETQYF. In DNA form, the CDR3 reads TGCGCCAGCAGCTCTTCGGGCTCCTTCGTTGAGACCCAGTACTTC. Full variable domain (outside the CDR3, taken from reference TRBV5-1 and TRBJ2-5): KAGVTQTPRYLIKTRGQQVTLSCSPISGHRSVSWYQQTPGQGLQFLFEYFSETQRNKGNFPGRFSGRQFSNSRSEMNVSTLELGDSALYLCASSSSGSFVETQYFGPGTRLLVL.

The chain combines TRBV7-3 with TRBJ2-7; D gene uncertain. Trimming cost V 2 bases and J 3 bases, with 14 bases left between them. This CDR3 has 15 amino acids. Per germline, CDR1 SGHTA and CDR2 FQGTGA. In DNA, the CDR3 is TGTGCCAGCAGCTTAGGGGTCGGGTCTGGCTACGAGCAGTACTTC. Protein product: CASSLGVGSGYEQYF.

The V call is TRBV2, the J call TRBJ2-5; D is perhaps TRBD2 (6 bases). The CDR3 length is 15 residues. Germline CDR1 and CDR2: SNHLY and FYNNEI. The V end lost 4 bases, the J end lost 0 bases, and 12 bases lay between the germline ends. CDR3 sequence reads: CASSGEGRYQETQYF. The CDR3 DNA is TGTGCCAGCAGTGGGGAAGGGAGGTACCAAGAGACCCAGTACTTC.

The rearrangement links TRBV7-9 to TRBJ2-7, with a weak D call TRBD1 (6 bases). The CDR3 is made up of 15 amino acids. The V end was cut by 2 bases, the J end by 0 bases, with 11 bases between. The germline V gene has CDR1 SEHNR and CDR2 FQNEAQ (reference sequence). CDR3 region: CASSLSWDNSYEQYF. The DNA for the CDR3 is TGTGCCAGCAGCTTAAGTTGGGACAACTCCTACGAGCAGTACTTC.

This clonotype was counted between two and nine times. The genes are TRBV28 and TRBJ2-3; a possible D gene is TRBD1 (7 bases). V shed 11 bases and J shed 2 bases, with 14 bases lying between them. CDR1 and CDR2 from the germline V gene are MDHEN and SYDVKM. The CDR3 consists of 13 residues. In DNA, the CDR3 is TGTGCCGCGGGACAGAGTTACACAGATACGCAGTATTTT. It translates to CAAGQSYTDTQYF.

The rearrangement joins TRBV6-2 or TRBV6-3 to TRBJ2-7; 7 nucleotides line up with TRBD1. V dropped 8 bases and J dropped 3; count of bases not matched to a gene: 10. From germline, CDR1 is MNHEY and CDR2 SVGEGT. The CDR3 loop spans 14 amino acids. CDR3 DNA sequence: TGTGCCAGCGAAGCTTTAGGGACAGACTACGAGCAGTACTTC. Amino acids: CASEALGTDYEQYF.

A single count supports this clonotype. The J gene is TRBJ2-7, the V gene TRBV6-2 or TRBV6-3; TRBD1 matches at 7 bases. Germline assignment: CDR1 MNHEY and CDR2 SVGEGT. V was pared by 0 bases and J by 4 bases, with 15 bases of the junction left unmatched. This CDR3 has 18 amino acids. CDR3 sequence reads: CASSYSNLRSEGAYEQYF. In nucleotides, the CDR3 is TGTGCCAGCAGTTACTCGAATCTTAGGTCTGAGGGGGCATACGAGCAGTACTTC.

This clonotype was recorded a few times. The genes are TRBV12-3 or TRBV12-4 and TRBJ2-5; 7 positions agree with TRBD2. CDR3 length: 13 residues. V shed 9 bases and J 5 bases; nucleotides not matched to a gene: 9. CDR3 nucleotides: TGTGCCAGTGGCGGGGGTTTGGTTGAGACCCAGTACTTC. It specifies CASGGGLVETQYF.

The V and J genes are TRBV7-7 and TRBJ2-5; possibly TRBD2 for D (6 bases). V was pared by 5 bases and J by 2 bases, with 15 bases between. The CDR3 extends over 15 amino acids. Germline loops: CDR1 SSHAT, CDR2 FNYEAQ (reference sequence). CDR3 DNA: TGTGCCAGCAGCCCCGCTAGCGAACCACAAGAGACCCAGTACTTC. Amino acids: CASSPASEPQETQYF.

The V and J genes are TRBV27 and TRBJ1-6; 7 nucleotides line up with TRBD1. The CDR3 length is 14 residues. V lost 2 bases, J lost 7 bases, and 2 bases stayed unmatched. Germline CDR1 reads MNHEY; CDR2 reads SMNVEV (reference sequence). CDR3 nucleotide sequence: TGTGCCAGCAGTTTAGCAGGGGGGAATTCACCCCTCCACTTT. It encodes CASSLAGGNSPLHF.

A few counts support this clonotype. V gene TRBV5-1 combines with J gene TRBJ1-2; the match to TRBD1 covers 9 bases. V lost 4 bases, J lost 4 bases, and 8 bases stayed unmatched. Per the germline V gene, CDR1 is SGHRS and CDR2 is YFSETQ. The CDR3 runs to 15 residues. The DNA for the CDR3 is TGCGCCAGCAGCCCCTCAGTGGGACAGGGCTATGGCTACACCTTC. This translates into CASSPSVGQGYGYTF.

The CDR3 loop is CSAFNQRGRSADTQYF. CDR3 in DNA: TGCAGTGCTTTCAACCAGCGGGGGCGCTCCGCGGATACGCAGTATTTT. The chain couples TRBV20-1 to TRBJ2-3; TRBD2 matches 8 bases. V was clipped by 5 bases and J by 6 bases; unmatched bases: 16. The CDR3 is made up of 16 amino acids. Per germline, CDR1 DFQATT and CDR2 SNEGSKA (reference sequence).